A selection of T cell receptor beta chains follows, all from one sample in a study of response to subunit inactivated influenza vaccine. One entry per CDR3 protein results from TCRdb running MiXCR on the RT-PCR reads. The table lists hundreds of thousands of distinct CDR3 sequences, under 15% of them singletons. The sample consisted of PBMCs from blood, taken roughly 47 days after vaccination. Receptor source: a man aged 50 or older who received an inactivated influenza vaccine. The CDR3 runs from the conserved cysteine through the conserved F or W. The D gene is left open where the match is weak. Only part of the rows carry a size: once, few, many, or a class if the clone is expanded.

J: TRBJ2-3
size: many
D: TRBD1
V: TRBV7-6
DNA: TGTGCCAGCAGCTTGAGGGGTAACAGGGGGCGCGGAGATACGCAGTATTTT
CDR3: CASSLRGNRGRGDTQYF

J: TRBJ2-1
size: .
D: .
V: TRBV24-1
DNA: TGTGCCACCAGTGAACAGACAATTACTGGGGTTAATGAGCAGTTCTTC
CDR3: CATSEQTITGVNEQFF

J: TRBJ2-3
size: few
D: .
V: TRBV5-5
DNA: TGTGCCAGCAGCGCAGTAGTCGGGGGCACAGATACGCAGTATTTT
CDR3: CASSAVVGGTDTQYF

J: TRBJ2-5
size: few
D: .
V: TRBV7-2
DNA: TGTGCCAGCAGCTTAGCATCGGCCTTCAGGGGAGAGACCCAGTACTTC
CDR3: CASSLASAFRGETQYF

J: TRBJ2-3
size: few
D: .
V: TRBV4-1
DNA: TGCGCCAGCAGCCACGCACCAGGCCCCCAGGGATTCACAGATACGCAGTATTTT
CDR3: CASSHAPGPQGFTDTQYF

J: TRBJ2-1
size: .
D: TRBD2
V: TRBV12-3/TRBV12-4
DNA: TGTGCCAGCAGTTTAGAGGGAGGGAGAAATGAGCAGTTCTTC
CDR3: CASSLEGGRNEQFF

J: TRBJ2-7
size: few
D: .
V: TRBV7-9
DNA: TGTGCCAGCAGCCCCACCCGGGGCACCTCTAACGAGCAGTACTTC
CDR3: CASSPTRGTSNEQYF

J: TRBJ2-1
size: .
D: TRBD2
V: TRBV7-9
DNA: TGTGCCAGCAGCAGCGGGGCCCCTAGTGAGCAGTTCTTC
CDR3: CASSSGAPSEQFF

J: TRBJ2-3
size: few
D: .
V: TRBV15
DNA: TGTGCCACCAGCAGAGATCCTCTACTGGCAGATACGCAGTATTTT
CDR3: CATSRDPLLADTQYF

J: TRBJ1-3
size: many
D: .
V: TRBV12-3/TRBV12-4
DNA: TGTGCCAGCAGTGGCCAGGAACTCTCTGGAAACACCATATATTTT
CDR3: CASSGQELSGNTIYF

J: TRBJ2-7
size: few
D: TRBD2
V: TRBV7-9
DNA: TGTGCCAGCAGCTTAAGTAACTCCCGGGGGGGCCGGTACGAGCAGTACTTC
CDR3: CASSLSNSRGGRYEQYF

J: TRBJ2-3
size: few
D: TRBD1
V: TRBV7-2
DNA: TGTGCCAGCAGCAACCGCGGACAGGGGGCGACAGATACGCAGTATTTT
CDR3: CASSNRGQGATDTQYF

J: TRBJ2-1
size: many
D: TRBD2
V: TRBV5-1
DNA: TGCGCCAGCAGCTTTAGCGGGGGCAATGAGCAGTTCTTC
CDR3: CASSFSGGNEQFF

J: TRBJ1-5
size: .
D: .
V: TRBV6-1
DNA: TGTGCCAGCCGGCCCTTAATAGATCAGCCCCAGCATTTT
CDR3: CASRPLIDQPQHF

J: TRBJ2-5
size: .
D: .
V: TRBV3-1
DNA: TGTGCCAGCAGATACGGGACTCAAGAGACCCAGTACTTC
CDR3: CASRYGTQETQYF

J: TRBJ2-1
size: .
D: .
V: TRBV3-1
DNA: TGTGCCTGCAGCCAAGATCGACACGCCGGATTGAGGAATGAGCAGTTCTTC
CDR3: CACSQDRHAGLRNEQFF

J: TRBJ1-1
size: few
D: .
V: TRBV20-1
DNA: TGCAGTGCTGAAGGAGGGGCGGCTTTCTTT
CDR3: CSAEGGAAFF

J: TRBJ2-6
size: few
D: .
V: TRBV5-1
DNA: TGCGCCAGTAAGCTGACAGACATGGCAGCTGGGGCCAACGTCCTGACTTTC
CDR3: CASKLTDMAAGANVLTF

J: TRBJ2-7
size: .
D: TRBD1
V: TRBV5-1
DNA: TGCGCCAGCAGCTCCACAGGGCGACAGGGCCTTTCCTACGAGCAGTACTTC
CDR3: CASSSTGRQGLSYEQYF

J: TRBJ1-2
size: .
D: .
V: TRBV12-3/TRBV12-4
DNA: TGTGCCAGCAGTTTCTGGGGGCGTGGGGGCTACACCTTC
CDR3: CASSFWGRGGYTF

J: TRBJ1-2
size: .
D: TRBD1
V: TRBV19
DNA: TGTGCCATTCGAGGGGGCAACTATGGCTACACCTTC
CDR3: CAIRGGNYGYTF

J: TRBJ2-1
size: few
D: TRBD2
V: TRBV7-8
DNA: TGTGCCAGCGCCCATGGGGGGGGACTCTACAATGAGCAGTTCTTC
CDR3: CASAHGGGLYNEQFF

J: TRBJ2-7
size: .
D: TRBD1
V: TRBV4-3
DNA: TGCGCCAGCAGCCAATGGACAGGGGAATTCGGGGAGCAGTACTTC
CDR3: CASSQWTGEFGEQYF

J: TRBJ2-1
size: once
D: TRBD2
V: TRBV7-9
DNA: TGTGCCAGCAGCCTATCTAGCGGGGGTTCGTATGAGCAGTTCTTC
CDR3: CASSLSSGGSYEQFF

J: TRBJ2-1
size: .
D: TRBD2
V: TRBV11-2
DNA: TGTGCCAGCAGAGATCTTAGCGGGGGGTTGAATGAGCAGTTCTTC
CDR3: CASRDLSGGLNEQFF

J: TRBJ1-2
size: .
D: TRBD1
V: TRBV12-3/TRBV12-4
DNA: TGTGCCAGCACCCGGACAGGGAGGGATGGCTACACCTTC
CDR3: CASTRTGRDGYTF

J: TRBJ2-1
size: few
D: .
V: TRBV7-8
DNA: TGTGCCAGCAGCCCCAAAACTAGGGGCTCCTACAATGAGCAGTTCTTC
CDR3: CASSPKTRGSYNEQFF

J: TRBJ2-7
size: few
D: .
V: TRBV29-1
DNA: TGCAGCGCTGCGGGGGGACAGGGCCCCTACGAGCAGTACTTC
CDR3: CSAAGGQGPYEQYF

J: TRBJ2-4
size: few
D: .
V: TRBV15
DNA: TGTGCCACCAGCAGAGATCCTAGGCAAAACATTCAGTACTTC
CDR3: CATSRDPRQNIQYF

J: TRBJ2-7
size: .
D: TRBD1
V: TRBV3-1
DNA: TGTGCCGTGACAGGGGATAGGAACGAGCAGTACTTC
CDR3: CAVTGDRNEQYF

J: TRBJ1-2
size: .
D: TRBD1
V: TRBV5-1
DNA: TGCGCCAGCAGCTGGGACAGTGGCTACACCTTC
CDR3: CASSWDSGYTF

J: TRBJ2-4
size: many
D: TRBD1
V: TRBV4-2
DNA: TGTGCCAGCAGCGGACAGGACAGGGGAAACATTCAGTACTTC
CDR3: CASSGQDRGNIQYF

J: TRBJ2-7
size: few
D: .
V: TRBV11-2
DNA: TGTGCCAGCAGCTTAGTCGGCGGGGGCCTTTCCTACGAGCAGTACTTC
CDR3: CASSLVGGGLSYEQYF

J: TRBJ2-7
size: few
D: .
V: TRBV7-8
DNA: TGTGCCAGCAGCTTGGCACAGATCATGACTCCCTCTTCCTACGAGCAGTACTTC
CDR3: CASSLAQIMTPSSYEQYF

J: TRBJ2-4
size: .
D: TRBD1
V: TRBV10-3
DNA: TGTGCCATCAGTGAGGGGACAGTGCAAAACATTCAGTACTTC
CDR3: CAISEGTVQNIQYF

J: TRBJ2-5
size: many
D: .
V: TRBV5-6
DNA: TGTGCCAGCAGCTCTCAAAATCAAGAGACCCAGTACTTC
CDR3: CASSSQNQETQYF

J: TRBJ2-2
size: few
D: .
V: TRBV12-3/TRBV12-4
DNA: TGTGCCAGCACCCCCTCGGAGCAGGGAACCGGGGAGCTGTTTTTT
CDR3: CASTPSEQGTGELFF